A single sample gave rise to the 28 T cell receptor beta chains below, sequenced in a study of cytomegalovirus exposure and HLA in healthy donors. The protocol was immunoSEQ multiplex PCR, while the TCRdb copy is restricted to in-frame clones and leaves out a portion. The sample records about 180,000 clones, more than 75% being singletons. Sequences were obtained from PBMCs. The origin of the receptors is a woman in her twenties or thirties in good health and CMV-seronegative.

V gene TRBV10-2 combines with J gene TRBJ1-2; 7 bases fit TRBD1. The V gene end was trimmed by 2 bases and the J gene end by 6 bases; junction bases not matched to a gene: 0. Germline-derived CDR1 and CDR2 are WSHSY and SAAADI. The CDR3 runs 12 residues. CDR3 protein: CASSETGDGYTF. CDR3 sequence (DNA): TGCGCCAGCAGTGAGACAGGGGATGGCTACACCTTC.

This clone appeared once. V usage is TRBV2 and J usage is TRBJ2-7; 9 bases are shared with TRBD1. V lost 6 bases and J lost 1; bases outside the gene matches: 10. The CDR3 covers 16 residues. Germline V gives CDR1 SNHLY, CDR2 FYNNEI. CDR3 region: CASSGTGGVGSYEQYF. The CDR3 DNA reads TGTGCCAGCAGCGGTACAGGGGGCGTTGGATCCTACGAGCAGTACTTC.

V usage is TRBV27 and J usage is TRBJ1-4; no clear D. Trimming shortened V by 8 bases and J by 8 bases, and 18 bases separated the two germline ends. The CDR3 spans 14 residues. Germline CDR1 is MNHEY and CDR2 is SMNVEV (reference sequence). DNA for the CDR3: TGTGCCAGCCCAAGAGCAGGATCGAAGGAAAAACTGTTTTTT. It specifies CASPRAGSKEKLFF. Full variable domain (outside the CDR3, taken from reference TRBV27 and TRBJ1-4): EAQVTQNPRYLITVTGKKLTVTCSQNMNHEYMSWYRQDPGLGLRQIYYSMNVEVTDKGDVPEGYKVSRKEKRNFPLILESPSPNQTSLYFCASPRAGSKEKLFFGSGTQLSVL.

This clone showed up just a few times. The V and J genes are TRBV6-5 and TRBJ1-1; 8 bases line up with TRBD1. Germline trimming cut 6 bases from V and 4 bases from J; bases unmatched to any gene: 4. The V gene's germline CDR1 is MNHEY and CDR2 SVGAGI. The CDR3 spans 13 residues. The CDR3 DNA follows: TGTGCCAGCAGGTACGGACAGGGCACTGAAGCTTTCTTT. Translation: CASRYGQGTEAFF.

This chain uses TRBV15 with TRBJ1-3; possibly TRBD1 for D (5 bases). With 1 base removed from V and 0 bases from J, the gap between germline ends came to 13 bases. CDR3 size: 17 residues. Germline CDR1 LNHNV, CDR2 YYDKDF (reference sequence). This chain's CDR3 is CATSRGPGILSGNTIYF. CDR3 nucleotide sequence: TGTGCCACCAGCAGAGGACCAGGGATCCTCTCTGGAAACACCATATATTTT.

The gene calls are TRBV11-2 and TRBJ2-3, with TRBD2 matching 13 bases. The CDR3 has 18 amino acids. In germline, CDR1 is SGHAT, CDR2 FQNNGV. J lost 0 bases, V lost 2 bases, and 5 bases had no gene match. CDR3 protein: CASSLRLAGGVSTDTQYF. The CDR3 region has the DNA TGTGCCAGCAGCTTAAGACTAGCGGGGGGAGTAAGCACAGATACGCAGTATTTT. Full variable domain (rest looked up from reference TRBV11-2 and TRBJ2-3): EAGVAQSPRYKIIEKRQSVAFWCNPISGHATLYWYQQILGQGPKLLIQFQNNGVVDDSQLPKDRFSAERLKGVDSTLKIQPAKLEDSAVYLCASSLRLAGGVSTDTQYFGPGTRLTVL.

The chain combines TRBV13 with TRBJ2-3; D may be TRBD2 (7 bases). This CDR3 is built from 16 residues. The germline CDR1 and CDR2 sequences are PRHDT and FYEKMQ (reference sequence). Deletions cut 7 bases from V and 1 base from J, with 18 bases between. CDR3 nucleotides: TGTGCCAGCACCCCTTTCTGGGGGGGCGGCACAGATACGCAGTATTTT. Amino acids: CASTPFWGGGTDTQYF.

V is TRBV10-3 and J is TRBJ1-2; weak D call: TRBD1 (5 bases). V shed 2 bases and J shed 4 bases, with 17 bases lying between them. Per the germline V gene, CDR1 is ENHRY and CDR2 is SYGVKD. The CDR3 is 16 residues long. As DNA, the CDR3 is TGTGCCATCAGTGAGCCAGGGACTCACCTATCCTATGGCTACACCTTC. Protein: CAISEPGTHLSYGYTF.

The V gene is TRBV7-9, the J gene TRBJ2-7, with D perhaps matching TRBD2 (5 bases). Germline loops: CDR1 SEHNR, CDR2 FQNEAQ (reference sequence). V lost 3 bases and J 7 bases, leaving 13 bases between the germline ends. This CDR3 is 13 amino acids long. In DNA, the CDR3 is TGTGCCAGCAGCTTTGGTGTTCGAGGGGAGCAGTACTTC. Protein product: CASSFGVRGEQYF. Using reference TRBV7-9 and TRBJ2-7 for the parts outside the CDR3, the full variable domain is DTGVSQNPRHKITKRGQNVTFRCDPISEHNRLYWYRQTLGQGPEFLTYFQNEAQLEKSRLLSDRFSAERPKGSFSTLEIQRTEQGDSAMYLCASSFGVRGEQYFGPGTRLTVT.

The CDR3 nucleotides are TGTGCCAGCAGTGAAGCGGGGGGGTCGGGCACCGGGGAGCTGTTTTTT. This encodes CASSEAGGSGTGELFF. The rearrangement uses TRBV2 and TRBJ2-2; 7 bases agree with TRBD2. The CDR3 length is 16 residues. After removal of 0 bases from V and 4 bases from J, the junction contained 5 bases not matched to a gene. Per germline, CDR1 SNHLY and CDR2 FYNNEI.

The chain is built from TRBV29-1 and TRBJ1-1; perhaps TRBD1 as D (5 bases). The CDR3 has 13 amino acids. V was trimmed by 7 bases and J by 1 base, leaving 13 bases between them. Germline V gives CDR1 SQVTM, CDR2 ANQGSEA. CDR3 amino acids: CSAATGPNTEAFF. DNA for the CDR3: TGCAGCGCCGCTACAGGTCCGAACACTGAAGCTTTCTTT.

The chain uses TRBV6-5 and TRBJ1-6; tentatively, D is TRBD1 (5 bases). Trimming left V 2 bases short and J 8 bases short, with 13 bases between. The CDR3 covers 15 residues. Per the germline V gene, CDR1 is MNHEY and CDR2 is SVGAGI. CDR3 sequence reads: CASSYVPGPDSPLHF. The CDR3 bases are TGTGCCAGCAGTTACGTTCCAGGGCCGGATTCACCCCTCCACTTT.

The rearrangement uses TRBV5-1 and TRBJ1-1; D is possibly TRBD1 (6 bases). Per germline, CDR1 SGHRS and CDR2 YFSETQ. The CDR3 is 14 residues long. Trimming removed 5 bases at V and 4 bases at J, with 15 bases between. The DNA of the CDR3 is TGCGCCAGCAGTTTGACAGGTGTAGGCACTGAAGCTTTCTTT. It encodes CASSLTGVGTEAFF.

The gene calls are TRBV2 and TRBJ2-7; 10 positions match TRBD2. V dropped 5 bases and J dropped 6; count of bases not matched to a gene: 10. Germline V gene lookup returns CDR1 SNHLY and CDR2 FYNNEI. The CDR3 has 15 residues. CDR3 nucleotide sequence: TGTGCCAGCAGTCCCCTAAGCGGGGGGGCCGGCGAGCAGTACTTC. It yields the protein CASSPLSGGAGEQYF. Full variable domain (rest looked up from reference TRBV2 and TRBJ2-7): EPEVTQTPSHQVTQMGQEVILRCVPISNHLYFYWYRQILGQKVEFLVSFYNNEISEKSEIFDDQFSVERPDGSNFTLKIRSTKLEDSAMYFCASSPLSGGAGEQYFGPGTRLTVT.

This clone was counted only a few times. The chain joins TRBV11-1 to TRBJ2-7, with a possible D match to TRBD2 (6 bases). The ends were cut back, 8 bases at V and 3 bases at J, with 17 bases in the middle. Germline V gene sequence: CDR1 SGHAT, CDR2 FQDESV (reference sequence). CDR3 length equals 14 residues. The CDR3 protein is CASAFAGNHYEQYF. CDR3 sequence (DNA): TGTGCCAGCGCCTTTGCGGGGAATCACTACGAGCAGTACTTC.

The CDR3 loop is CASSQDRRGAFF. The CDR3 DNA reads TGCGCCAGCAGCCAAGATAGGAGGGGAGCTTTCTTT. This chain connects TRBV4-1 to TRBJ1-1; tentatively, D is TRBD1 (5 bases). Germline lookup yields CDR1 MGHRA and CDR2 YSYEKL. The CDR3 runs to 12 residues. The V gene lost 0 bases and the J gene lost 10 bases, with 9 bases spanning the gap.

This chain links TRBV11-2 with TRBJ2-7, with 9 bases aligning to TRBD2. Germline lookup yields CDR1 SGHAT and CDR2 FQNNGV. After removal of 2 bases from V and 8 bases from J, the junction contained 16 bases not matched to a gene. This CDR3 region has 17 residues. CDR3 region: CASSLLAGERGPTKQYF. CDR3 DNA: TGTGCCAGCAGCTTATTAGCGGGGGAAAGAGGTCCTACGAAGCAGTACTTC.

V usage is TRBV10-2 and J usage is TRBJ2-6; D not resolved. V was pared by 6 bases and J by 0 bases, with 3 bases between. The CDR3 sequence is 13 residues long. Germline lookup yields CDR1 WSHSY and CDR2 SAAADI. The CDR3 nucleotides are TGCGCCAGCAGCTCCTCTGGGGCCAACGTCCTGACTTTC. Translation gives CASSSSGANVLTF.

The chain couples TRBV4-1 to TRBJ1-1; D gene uncertain. The CDR3 spans 15 residues. V was shortened by 1 base and J by 0 bases, with 9 bases between the two germline ends. Germline CDR1 MGHRA, CDR2 YSYEKL. CDR3 amino acids: CASSQVANLNTEAFF. The CDR3 bases are TGCGCCAGCAGCCAAGTGGCCAACCTGAACACTGAAGCTTTCTTT.

The chain links TRBV9 to TRBJ1-2, with 10 bases aligning to TRBD1. Trimming cost V 9 bases and J 2 bases; bases outside gene matches: 7. The germline gives CDR1 SGDLS, CDR2 YYNGEE. CDR3 length: 14 amino acids. CDR3 DNA sequence: TGTGCCACCTCGGGGGGACAGGGGAACTATGGCTACACCTTC. It specifies CATSGGQGNYGYTF.

The chain recombines TRBV6-5 with TRBJ2-7; D unresolved. The CDR3 has 16 residues. Trimming left V 0 bases short and J 5 bases short, with 17 bases between. CDR1 is MNHEY, CDR2 SVGAGI, per germline. CDR3 residues: CASSYSLGQVVHEQYF. DNA of the CDR3: TGTGCCAGCAGTTACTCGCTTGGGCAGGTAGTCCACGAGCAGTACTTC.

This CDR3 is CASRSTGTDDEKLFF. The CDR3 DNA sequence: TGTGCCAGCAGGTCGACCGGGACAGACGATGAAAAACTGTTTTTT. The J gene is TRBJ1-4, the V gene TRBV13; 7 nucleotides match TRBD1. The length of the CDR3 is 15 residues. In germline, CDR1 is PRHDT, CDR2 FYEKMQ (reference sequence). With 6 bases clipped from V and 6 bases from J, the junction kept 10 bases outside the gene matches.

The chain couples TRBV2 to TRBJ1-1, with 7 bases fitting TRBD1. V trimming: 9 bases; J trimming: 1 base; junction bases outside the gene matches: 5. The CDR3 has 13 amino acids. Germline V gene lookup returns CDR1 SNHLY and CDR2 FYNNEI. The CDR3 bases are TGTGCCAGGACTAGGACAGGGAACACTGAAGCTTTCTTT. Protein sequence: CARTRTGNTEAFF. The entire variable domain, with the rest obtained from reference TRBV2 and TRBJ1-1, is as follows: EPEVTQTPSHQVTQMGQEVILRCVPISNHLYFYWYRQILGQKVEFLVSFYNNEISEKSEIFDDQFSVERPDGSNFTLKIRSTKLEDSAMYFCARTRTGNTEAFFGQGTRLTVV.

The CDR3 reads CASSEWGGEESPAFF. The CDR3 DNA reads as TGTGCCAGCAGTGAATGGGGGGGGGAAGAATCCCCAGCTTTCTTT. The rearrangement joins TRBV2 to TRBJ1-1, with a tentative D call TRBD1 (5 bases). Trimming took off 2 bases at V and 10 bases at J, with 20 bases between the two ends. Germline V gene sequence: CDR1 SNHLY, CDR2 FYNNEI. The CDR3 contains 15 residues.

V gene TRBV7-9 combines with J gene TRBJ2-7; 9 positions match TRBD1. The CDR3 is 14 amino acids. Per the germline V gene, CDR1 is SEHNR and CDR2 is FQNEAQ (reference sequence). The V segment lost 5 bases and the J segment 3 bases; nucleotides outside the gene matches: 5. Here the CDR3 reads CASSRDRALYEQYF. The CDR3 nucleotides are TGTGCCAGCAGCCGGGACAGGGCCCTCTACGAGCAGTACTTC.

The chain links TRBV7-2 to TRBJ2-7, with no clear D. The V end was cut by 2 bases, the J end by 6 bases, with 5 bases between. This CDR3 is built from 11 residues. Germline V lookup: CDR1 SGHTA, CDR2 FQGNSA. The CDR3 nucleotides are TGTGCCAGCAGCTTACAGCGCGAGCAGTACTTC. It yields the protein CASSLQREQYF.

The chain has TRBV4-3 and TRBJ1-5; 8 positions match TRBD1. Per the germline V gene, CDR1 is LGHNA and CDR2 is YSLEER. The junction had 6 bases not matched to a gene; V was cut back by 2 bases and J by 6 bases. The CDR3 loop spans 15 amino acids. CDR3 nucleotides: TGCGCCAGCAGCCAATCGCAGGGGGCGGGTCAGCCCCAGCATTTT. This gives the protein CASSQSQGAGQPQHF.

This rearrangement joins TRBV27 to TRBJ1-1; D gene ambiguous. CDR1 MNHEY and CDR2 SMNVEV come from the germline V gene (reference sequence). The CDR3 is 13 residues long. Deletions cut 5 bases from V and 1 base from J, with 8 bases between. The CDR3 DNA follows: TGTGCCAGCAGTCTCACACGGAACACTGAAGCTTTCTTT. This encodes CASSLTRNTEAFF.